A selection of T cell receptor beta chains follows, all from one sample in a study of cytomegalovirus exposure and HLA in healthy donors. Sequencing used immunoSEQ multiplex PCR; TCRdb keeps in-frame clones, though not all of them. Of over 150,000 clones listed, roughly 79% were seen once; the top ten hold over 2.5%. The specimen was PBMCs. The receptors originated from a male donor in good health and CMV-seronegative. Each CDR3 is given with its conserved first and last residue. The D gene is left open where the match is weak. Where a row states a size, it is once, few, many or the class of an expanded clone; other rows omit it.

V gene,clone size,D gene,J gene,CDR3 DNA,CDR3 protein
TRBV27,NA,TRBD2,TRBJ2-3,TGTGCCAGCAGCCGCCCTCTAGCGGGAGGAATCACAGATACGCAGTATTTT,CASSRPLAGGITDTQYF
TRBV6-1,NA,TRBD1,TRBJ1-5,TGTGCCAGCATCGACAGGGGTAATCAGCCCCAGCATTTT,CASIDRGNQPQHF
TRBV4-3,NA,NA,TRBJ1-4,TGCGCCAGCAGCCAAGGCGGCAGGGCCGGTGAAAAACTGTTTTTT,CASSQGGRAGEKLFF
TRBV7-8,NA,TRBD1,TRBJ1-3,TGTGCCAGCAGCATTATGACAGGGTTGGGAAACACCATATATTTT,CASSIMTGLGNTIYF
TRBV6-6,NA,NA,TRBJ1-5,TGTGCCAGCGGGGCGGGGAGCAATCAGCCCCAGCATTTT,CASGAGSNQPQHF
TRBV6-5,NA,NA,TRBJ1-6,TGTGCCAGCAGTTACATTGGGGCGAAGGGGAATTCACCCCTCCACTTT,CASSYIGAKGNSPLHF
TRBV7-2,few,NA,TRBJ2-7,TGTGCCAGCAGCTTAAACGGTCTCACCTACGAGCAGTACTTC,CASSLNGLTYEQYF
TRBV28,NA,NA,TRBJ1-2,TGTGCCAGCAGTTTGGAGCCAAACTATGGCTACACCTTC,CASSLEPNYGYTF
TRBV27,NA,TRBD1,TRBJ1-2,TGTGCCAGCAGTTTAACCTCAGGGGGCGGCTATGGCTACACCTTC,CASSLTSGGGYGYTF
TRBV15,NA,NA,TRBJ2-7,TGTGCCACCAGCAGAGACCTAGCCGGTATGGGCGAGCAGTACTTC,CATSRDLAGMGEQYF
TRBV19,NA,NA,TRBJ1-2,TGTGCCAGTAGTTCTGACAGGTTCCGCGCGGGCTACACCTTC,CASSSDRFRAGYTF
TRBV28,NA,TRBD1,TRBJ1-5,TGTGCCAGCCTTTATGACAGGGCTGCGGGCAATCAGCCCCAGCATTTT,CASLYDRAAGNQPQHF
TRBV5-1,NA,TRBD2,TRBJ2-3,TGCGCCAGCACAAACGGGACTAGCGGGACTGATACGCAGTATTTT,CASTNGTSGTDTQYF